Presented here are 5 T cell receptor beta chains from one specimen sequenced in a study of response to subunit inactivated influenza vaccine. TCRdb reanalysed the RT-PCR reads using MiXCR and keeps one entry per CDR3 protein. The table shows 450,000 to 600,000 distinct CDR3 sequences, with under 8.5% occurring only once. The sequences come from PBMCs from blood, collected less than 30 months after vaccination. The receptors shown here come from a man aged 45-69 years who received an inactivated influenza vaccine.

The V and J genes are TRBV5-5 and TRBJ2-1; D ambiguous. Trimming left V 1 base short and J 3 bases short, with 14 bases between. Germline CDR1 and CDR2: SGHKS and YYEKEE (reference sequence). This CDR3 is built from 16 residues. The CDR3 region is CASSLSGGNVYNEQFF. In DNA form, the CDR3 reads TGTGCCAGCAGCTTGTCGGGCGGTAATGTCTACAATGAGCAGTTCTTC.

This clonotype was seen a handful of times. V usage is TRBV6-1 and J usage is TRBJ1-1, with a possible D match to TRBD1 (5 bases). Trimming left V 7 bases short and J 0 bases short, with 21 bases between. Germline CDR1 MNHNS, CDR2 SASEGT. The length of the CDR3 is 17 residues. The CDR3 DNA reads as TGTGCCAGCAAGGGGAGGCTTTTGGGCAGTATGAACACTGAAGCTTTCTTT. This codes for CASKGRLLGSMNTEAFF.

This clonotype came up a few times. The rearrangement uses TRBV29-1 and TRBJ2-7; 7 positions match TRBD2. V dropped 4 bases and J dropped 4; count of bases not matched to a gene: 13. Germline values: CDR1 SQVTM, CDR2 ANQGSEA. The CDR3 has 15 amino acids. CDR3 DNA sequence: TGCAGCGTTGTAGCGGGCCTTCATGTTGGTTACGAGCAGTACTTC. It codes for CSVVAGLHVGYEQYF.

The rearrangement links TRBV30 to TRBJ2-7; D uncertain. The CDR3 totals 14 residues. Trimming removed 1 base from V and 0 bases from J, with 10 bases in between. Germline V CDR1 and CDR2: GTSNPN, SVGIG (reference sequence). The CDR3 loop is CAWSAGPFSYEQYF. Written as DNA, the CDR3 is TGTGCCTGGAGTGCCGGGCCCTTCTCCTACGAGCAGTACTTC.

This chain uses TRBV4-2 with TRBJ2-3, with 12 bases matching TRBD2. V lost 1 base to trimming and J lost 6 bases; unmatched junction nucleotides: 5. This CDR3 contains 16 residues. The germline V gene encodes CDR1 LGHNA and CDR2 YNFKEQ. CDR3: CASSQGLAGAGDTQYF. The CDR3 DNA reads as TGTGCCAGCAGCCAAGGACTAGCGGGAGCTGGGGATACGCAGTATTTT.